A selection of T cell receptor beta chains follows, all from one sample in a study of blood T cell repertoires in COVID-19. Profiled with immunoSEQ multiplex PCR; TCRdb holds only in-frame clones, not every one. The sample shows 130,000 to 150,000 clones, roughly 84% of them seen only once. The material sequenced was PBMCs or T cells enriched from blood (not recorded which). The source is a woman in her 50s who had been exposed to COVID-19. The CDR3 runs from the conserved cysteine through the conserved F or W. The order of the fields is V gene, clone size, J gene, CDR3 protein. Rows give clone size only sometimes, using once, few, many, or a class for an expanded clone.

TRBV7-8	NA	TRBJ2-1	CASSWDSNEQFF
TRBV10-3	NA	TRBJ1-5	CAISEGQGHQPQHF
TRBV3-1/TRBV3-2	NA	TRBJ2-5	CASSLTGLAQETQYF
TRBV5-1	NA	TRBJ2-7	CASSPGLAGGYEQYF
TRBV4-1	NA	TRBJ1-5	CASSLREGASQPQHF
TRBV9	NA	TRBJ1-1	CASSPLGGSSTEAFF
TRBV5-1	NA	TRBJ2-3	CASSPNHGRGSTDTQYF
TRBV10-3	NA	TRBJ2-7	CAISEWGLAGVPSYEQYF
TRBV19	NA	TRBJ2-1	CASSLGPYNEQFF
TRBV29-1	NA	TRBJ2-5	CSAAPGQGNEETQYF
TRBV4-3	once	TRBJ2-7	CASSPGLAETYEQYF
TRBV5-1	NA	TRBJ2-3	CASSRSGQERTDTQYF
TRBV11-2	NA	TRBJ2-5	CASRNQGRETQYF
TRBV4-3	NA	TRBJ2-7	CASSRVRGYEQYF
TRBV2	NA	TRBJ2-1	CASSQTRWGNEQFF
TRBV5-6	NA	TRBJ1-2	CASSFPHTGVYTF
TRBV7-2	NA	TRBJ2-7	CASSRPGQGFEQYF
TRBV12-3/TRBV12-4	NA	TRBJ2-7	CASRTGVVSEQYF
TRBV9	NA	TRBJ2-1	CASSPSRDRYNEQFF
TRBV18	NA	TRBJ1-2	CASSPQGVNGYTF
TRBV3-1/TRBV3-2	NA	TRBJ2-2	CASNHLGTWRGNTGELFF
TRBV29-1	NA	TRBJ2-7	CSVEGQGYEQYF
TRBV20-1	once	TRBJ2-3	CSAIFTDTQYF
TRBV7-2	NA	TRBJ1-3	CASSSAGGNTIYF
TRBV11-1	once	TRBJ1-1	CASRRGPLNGRKAFF
TRBV7-2	NA	TRBJ2-1	CASSFGTGDEQFF
TRBV14	NA	TRBJ1-2	CASSQPGLKGAF
TRBV19	few	TRBJ1-3	CASSLPRQGRGNTIYF
TRBV14	NA	TRBJ2-2	CASSQGLGLAAGELFF
TRBV3-1/TRBV3-2	NA	TRBJ1-1	CASSQGQGVAEAFF
TRBV10-2	NA	TRBJ2-7	CASSEIAGSHEQYF
TRBV30	NA	TRBJ2-1	CAWKSTSLQGEQFF
TRBV10-2	few	TRBJ2-7	CASTDRQGGEQYF
TRBV14	NA	TRBJ1-3	CASSQERISGNTIYF
TRBV7-3	few	TRBJ2-5	CASSPGGGVQETQYF
TRBV21-1	NA	TRBJ2-1	CASSISGNEQFF
TRBV3-1/TRBV3-2	NA	TRBJ1-2	CASSLAMGGGYTF
TRBV19	NA	TRBJ1-1	CASRLTGSLLTEAFF
TRBV9	few	TRBJ1-6	CASSVQESSYNSPLHF
TRBV9	few	TRBJ1-4	CASSVGDRANEKLFF
TRBV5-4	NA	TRBJ2-1	CASRPGGSSYNEQFF
TRBV7-9	NA	TRBJ1-5	CASSLGGNRNQPQHF
TRBV29-1	NA	TRBJ1-1	CSVVPYGTGMSTEAFF
TRBV27	few	TRBJ2-5	CASLGGNQETQYF
TRBV7-2	NA	TRBJ2-7	CASSLAGGLGYEQYF
TRBV7-9	NA	TRBJ2-5	CASSLGLGKETQYF